Listed below are T cell receptor beta chains from one sample, sequenced in a study of response to subunit inactivated influenza vaccine. A single record per CDR3 protein comes from TCRdb applying MiXCR to the RT-PCR reads. The repertoire consists of hundreds of thousands of distinct CDR3 sequences, with under 20% occurring once and the leading ten covering roughly a tenth. Sequenced here: PBMCs from blood, sampled around 5 days after vaccination. These receptors originate from a man over 45 who received an inactivated influenza vaccine. Each CDR3 is given without its conserved first and last residue.

j_call: TRBJ2-7
v_call: TRBV6-2/TRBV6-3
cdr3_aa: ASQRTVPSASSYEQY

j_call: TRBJ2-5
v_call: TRBV20-1
cdr3_aa: SARDSSTSQETQY

j_call: TRBJ2-7
v_call: TRBV15
cdr3_aa: ATSRDRGAVTFYEQY

j_call: TRBJ1-5
v_call: TRBV4-1
cdr3_aa: ASSQDDRVLQPQH

j_call: TRBJ2-5
v_call: TRBV25-1
cdr3_aa: ASSEWVQGEETQY

j_call: TRBJ2-7
v_call: TRBV20-1
cdr3_aa: SALRPDRSSYEQY

j_call: TRBJ2-3
v_call: TRBV5-6
cdr3_aa: ASSRTTSTDTQY

j_call: TRBJ2-1
v_call: TRBV27
cdr3_aa: ASSFEVISYNEQF

j_call: TRBJ2-5
v_call: TRBV2
cdr3_aa: ASMTGGETQY

j_call: TRBJ2-5
v_call: TRBV6-1
cdr3_aa: ASSEARVVETQY

j_call: TRBJ2-5
v_call: TRBV5-1
cdr3_aa: ASTFGTSGLQETQY

j_call: TRBJ2-2
v_call: TRBV2
cdr3_aa: ATPVGMNTGELF

j_call: TRBJ2-2
v_call: TRBV6-5
cdr3_aa: ASSFNGGAGTGELF

j_call: TRBJ2-3
v_call: TRBV18
cdr3_aa: ASSPSKAGGPDTQY

j_call: TRBJ2-7
v_call: TRBV29-1
cdr3_aa: SVQLATTYEQY

j_call: TRBJ2-7
v_call: TRBV6-2/TRBV6-3
cdr3_aa: ASSSRTRQGYEQY

j_call: TRBJ2-7
v_call: TRBV6-5
cdr3_aa: ASSYSTTRDGEQY

j_call: TRBJ2-1
v_call: TRBV7-2
cdr3_aa: ASSLLIRGGNNEQF

j_call: TRBJ2-3
v_call: TRBV10-3
cdr3_aa: ANSALAGGGDTQY

j_call: TRBJ1-2
v_call: TRBV29-1
cdr3_aa: SVEGQNHNYGYT

j_call: TRBJ1-5
v_call: TRBV7-9
cdr3_aa: ASSLSRQGVLNQPQH

j_call: TRBJ2-1
v_call: TRBV12-3/TRBV12-4
cdr3_aa: ASSLGQFSYNEQF

j_call: TRBJ1-2
v_call: TRBV5-6
cdr3_aa: ASSSTGSAGGYT

j_call: TRBJ2-7
v_call: TRBV12-3/TRBV12-4
cdr3_aa: ASSLESPGLEQY

j_call: TRBJ1-4
v_call: TRBV20-1
cdr3_aa: SARGGQDKLF

j_call: TRBJ2-7
v_call: TRBV4-2
cdr3_aa: ASSQDYSRRSYEQY

j_call: TRBJ1-2
v_call: TRBV12-3/TRBV12-4
cdr3_aa: ASLSYRSDYGYT

j_call: TRBJ2-2
v_call: TRBV12-3/TRBV12-4
cdr3_aa: ASSRGGGSTGELF

j_call: TRBJ2-2
v_call: TRBV7-2
cdr3_aa: ASSSSRLAGNTGELF